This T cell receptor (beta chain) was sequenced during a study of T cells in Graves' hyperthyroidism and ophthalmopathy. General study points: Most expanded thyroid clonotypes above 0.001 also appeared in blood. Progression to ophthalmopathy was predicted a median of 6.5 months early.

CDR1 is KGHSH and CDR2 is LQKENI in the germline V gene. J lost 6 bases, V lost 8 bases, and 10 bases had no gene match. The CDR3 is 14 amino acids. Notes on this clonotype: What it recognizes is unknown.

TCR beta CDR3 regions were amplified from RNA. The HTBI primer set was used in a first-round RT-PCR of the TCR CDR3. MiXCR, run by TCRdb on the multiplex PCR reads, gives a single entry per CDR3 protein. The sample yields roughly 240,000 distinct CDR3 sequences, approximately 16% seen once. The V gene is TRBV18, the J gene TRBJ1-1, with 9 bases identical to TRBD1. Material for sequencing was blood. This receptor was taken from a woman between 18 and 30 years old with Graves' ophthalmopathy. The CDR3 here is CASSPGTGFSEAFF. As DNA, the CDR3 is TGTGCCAGCAGCCCCGGGACAGGGTTTTCTGAAGCTTTCTTT.